What follows describes a single TCR beta chain. Its antigen is as yet unknown. This sample is drawn from a study of response to subunit inactivated influenza vaccine. Study findings and constraints: Authors suggested few new T cells are recruited by each seasonal influenza vaccination.

V trimming: 3 bases; J trimming: 5 bases; junction bases outside the gene matches: 1. CDR1 and CDR2 (germline): KGHSH, LQKENI. This CDR3 has 14 residues. TCRdb used MiXCR to reprocess the RT-PCR reads, holding one entry per CDR3 protein. The repertoire holds hundreds of thousands of distinct CDR3 sequences, 12% seen once, with approximately 7.8% in the top ten. The rearrangement uses TRBV18 and TRBJ1-5; TRBD1 matches at 10 bases. Material: non-naive T cells sorted from PBMCs, obtained 14 to 15 days before vaccination. This receptor was taken from a man aged 50 or older who received an inactivated influenza vaccine. The CDR3 DNA reads TGTGCCAGCTCACCTGGGACAGGGGATCAGCCCCAGCATTTT. The encoded protein is CASSPGTGDQPQHF.